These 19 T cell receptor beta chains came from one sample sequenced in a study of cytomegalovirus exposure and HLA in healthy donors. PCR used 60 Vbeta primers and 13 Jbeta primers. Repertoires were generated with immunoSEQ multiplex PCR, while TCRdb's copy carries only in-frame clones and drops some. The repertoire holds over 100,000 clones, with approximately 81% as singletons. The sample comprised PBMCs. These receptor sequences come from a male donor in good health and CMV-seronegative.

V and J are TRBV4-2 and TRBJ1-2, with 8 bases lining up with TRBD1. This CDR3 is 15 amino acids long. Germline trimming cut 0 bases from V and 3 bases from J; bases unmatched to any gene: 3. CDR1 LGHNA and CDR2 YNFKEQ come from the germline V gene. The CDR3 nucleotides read TGTGCCAGCAGCCAAGATCAGGGGGCCGACTATGGCTACACCTTC. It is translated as CASSQDQGADYGYTF.

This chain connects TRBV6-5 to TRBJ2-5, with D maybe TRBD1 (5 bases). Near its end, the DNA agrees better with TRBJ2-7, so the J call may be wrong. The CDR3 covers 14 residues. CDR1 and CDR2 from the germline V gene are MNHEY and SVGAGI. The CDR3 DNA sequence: TGTGCCAGCAGTTACTCACAGGCTCCGTACGAGCAGTACTTC. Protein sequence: CASSYSQAPYEQYF.

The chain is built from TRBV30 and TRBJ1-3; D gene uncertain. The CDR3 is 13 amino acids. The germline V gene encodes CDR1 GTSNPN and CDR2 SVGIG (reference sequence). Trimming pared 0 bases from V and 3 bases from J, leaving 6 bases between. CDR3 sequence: CAWSVTGGNTIYF. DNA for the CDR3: TGTGCCTGGAGTGTAACTGGTGGAAACACCATATATTTT.

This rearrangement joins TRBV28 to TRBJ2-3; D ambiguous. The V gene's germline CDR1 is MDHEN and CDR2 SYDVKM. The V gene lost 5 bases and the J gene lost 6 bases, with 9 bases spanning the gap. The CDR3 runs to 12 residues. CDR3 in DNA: TGTGCCAGCAGTCCCCAGTGGGATACGCAGTATTTT. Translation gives CASSPQWDTQYF.

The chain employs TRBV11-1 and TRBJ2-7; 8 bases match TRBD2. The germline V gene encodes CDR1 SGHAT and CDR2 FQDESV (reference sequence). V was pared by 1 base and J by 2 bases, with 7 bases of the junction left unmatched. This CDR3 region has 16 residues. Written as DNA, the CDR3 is TGTGCCAGCAGCTTAGATTCGCGGGAGGCCCCCTACGAGCAGTACTTC. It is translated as CASSLDSREAPYEQYF.

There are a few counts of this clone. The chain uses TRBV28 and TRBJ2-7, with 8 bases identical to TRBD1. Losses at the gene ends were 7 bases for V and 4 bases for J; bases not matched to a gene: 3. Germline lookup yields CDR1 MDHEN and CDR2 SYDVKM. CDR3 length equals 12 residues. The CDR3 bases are TGTGCCAGCACCGGGACAGGATACGAGCAGTACTTC. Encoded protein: CASTGTGYEQYF.

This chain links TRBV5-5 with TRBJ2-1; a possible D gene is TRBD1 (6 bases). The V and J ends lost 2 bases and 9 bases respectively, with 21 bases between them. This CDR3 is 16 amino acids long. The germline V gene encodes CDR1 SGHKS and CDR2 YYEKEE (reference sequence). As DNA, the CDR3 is TGTGCCAGCAGCTTAAATGGGGCAGGGGTCGGTAGTGAGCAGTTCTTC. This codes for CASSLNGAGVGSEQFF.

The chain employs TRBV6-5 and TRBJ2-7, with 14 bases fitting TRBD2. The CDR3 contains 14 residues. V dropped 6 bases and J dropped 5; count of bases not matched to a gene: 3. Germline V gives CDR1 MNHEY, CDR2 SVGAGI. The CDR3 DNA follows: TGTGCCAGCAGATCGGGACTAGCGGGAGACGAGCAGTACTTC. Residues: CASRSGLAGDEQYF.

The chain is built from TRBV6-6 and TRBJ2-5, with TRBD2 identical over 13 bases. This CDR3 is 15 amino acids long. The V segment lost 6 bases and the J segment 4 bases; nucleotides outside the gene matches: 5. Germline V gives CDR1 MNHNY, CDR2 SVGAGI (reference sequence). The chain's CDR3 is CASSGLAGALETQYF. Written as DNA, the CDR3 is TGTGCCAGCAGCGGACTAGCGGGGGCTTTAGAGACCCAGTACTTC.

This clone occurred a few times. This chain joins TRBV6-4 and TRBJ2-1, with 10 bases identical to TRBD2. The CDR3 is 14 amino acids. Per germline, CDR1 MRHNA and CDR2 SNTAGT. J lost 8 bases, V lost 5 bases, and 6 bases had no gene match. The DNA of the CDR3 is TGTGCCAGCAGTCCGAGCGGGGGGGCGGATGAGCAGTTCTTC. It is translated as CASSPSGGADEQFF.

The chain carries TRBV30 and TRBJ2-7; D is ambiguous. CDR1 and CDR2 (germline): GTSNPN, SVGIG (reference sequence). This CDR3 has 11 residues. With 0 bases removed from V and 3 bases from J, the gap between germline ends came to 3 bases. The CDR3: CAWSVSYEQYF. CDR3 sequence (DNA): TGTGCCTGGAGTGTGAGCTACGAGCAGTACTTC.

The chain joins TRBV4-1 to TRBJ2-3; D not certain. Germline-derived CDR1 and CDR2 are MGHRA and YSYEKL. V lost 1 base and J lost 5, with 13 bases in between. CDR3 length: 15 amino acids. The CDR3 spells CASSQGFTAGDTQYF. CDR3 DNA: TGCGCCAGCAGCCAAGGATTTACAGCCGGAGATACGCAGTATTTT.

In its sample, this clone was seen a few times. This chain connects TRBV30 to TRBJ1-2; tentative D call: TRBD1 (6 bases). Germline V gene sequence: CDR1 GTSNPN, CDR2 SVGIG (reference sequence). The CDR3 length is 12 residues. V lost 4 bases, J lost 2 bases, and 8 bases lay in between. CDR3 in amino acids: CAWIGQNYGYTF. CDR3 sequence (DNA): TGTGCCTGGATCGGACAGAACTATGGCTACACCTTC.

In DNA form, the CDR3 reads TGTGCCAGCAGCGCCCTGCTTTCGGGGGGAAACACCGGGGAGCTGTTTTTT. Its protein product is CASSALLSGGNTGELFF. The J gene is TRBJ2-2, the V gene TRBV9, with 7 bases that match TRBD2. The CDR3 is 17 amino acids. Germline V gene sequence: CDR1 SGDLS, CDR2 YYNGEE. J gave up 2 bases and V 3 bases, and 10 bases lay outside the gene matches.

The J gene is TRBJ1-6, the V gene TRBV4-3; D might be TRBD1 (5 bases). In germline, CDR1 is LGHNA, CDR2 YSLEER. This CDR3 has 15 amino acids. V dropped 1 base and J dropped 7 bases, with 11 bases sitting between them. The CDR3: CASSQGGAGNSPLHF. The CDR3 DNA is TGCGCCAGCAGCCAAGGCGGGGCAGGCAATTCACCCCTCCACTTT.

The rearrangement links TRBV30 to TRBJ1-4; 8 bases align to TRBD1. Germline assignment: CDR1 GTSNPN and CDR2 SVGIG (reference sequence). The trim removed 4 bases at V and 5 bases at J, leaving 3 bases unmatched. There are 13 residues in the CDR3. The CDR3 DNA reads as TGTGCCTGGATGGGGACAGGAAATGAAAAACTGTTTTTT. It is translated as CAWMGTGNEKLFF.

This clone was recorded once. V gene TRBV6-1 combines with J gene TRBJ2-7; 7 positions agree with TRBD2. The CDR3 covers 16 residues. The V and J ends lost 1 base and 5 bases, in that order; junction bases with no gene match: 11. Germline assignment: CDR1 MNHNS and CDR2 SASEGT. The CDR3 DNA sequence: TGTGCCAGCAGTGAAGATGGCCAGCGGGGCATCAACGAGCAGTACTTC. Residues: CASSEDGQRGINEQYF.

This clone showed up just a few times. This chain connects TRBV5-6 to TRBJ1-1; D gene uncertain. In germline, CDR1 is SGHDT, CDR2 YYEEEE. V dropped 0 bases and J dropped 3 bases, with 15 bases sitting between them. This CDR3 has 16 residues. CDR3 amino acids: CASSLALREVDTEAFF. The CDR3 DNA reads TGTGCCAGCAGCTTGGCCTTAAGGGAGGTTGACACTGAAGCTTTCTTT.

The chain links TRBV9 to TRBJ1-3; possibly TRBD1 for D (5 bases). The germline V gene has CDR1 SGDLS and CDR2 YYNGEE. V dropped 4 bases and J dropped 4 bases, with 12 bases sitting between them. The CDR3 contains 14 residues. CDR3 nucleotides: TGTGCCAGCAGCTTGCGGACATCGGGAAACACCATATATTTT. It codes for CASSLRTSGNTIYF. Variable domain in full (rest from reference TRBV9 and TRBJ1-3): DSGVTQTPKHLITATGQRVTLRCSPRSGDLSVYWYQQSLDQGLQFLIQYYNGEERAKGNILERFSAQQFPDLHSELNLSSLELGDSALYFCASSLRTSGNTIYFGEGSWLTVV.